This T cell receptor (beta chain) was recorded in a study of tumor-infiltrating lymphocytes in primary liver carcinoma. On the study more broadly: Roughly 3.5 to 7.13 million productive TCRbeta reads were obtained per sample, with similar numbers across tissue types.

Blood RNA came from unsorted whole blood; germline DNA was also extracted. Every patient had chronic HBV infection and was treatment-naive. Whole-study results and caveats: Tumors significantly exceeded blood in top-250-clone fraction (p = 0.039). Among the pair types, tumor region pairs showed more overlap than tumor-adjacent and tumor-blood pairs.

Production of TCR beta cDNA used 500 ng total RNA together with a constant-region primer. The TCR beta library was amplified through three nested multiplex PCR rounds in a modified ARM-PCR procedure. Amplification in the first two PCR rounds was performed using TRBV1-TRBV30 forward primers and a C-beta reverse primer for around 10 cycles each. Each CDR3 protein gets one entry after TCRdb re-called the multiplex PCR reads with MiXCR. The sample records about 180,000 distinct CDR3 sequences, over 50% being singletons. The CDR3 has 15 residues. CDR1 is SGHAT, CDR2 FQNNGV, per germline. With 4 bases clipped from V and 5 bases from J, the junction kept 10 bases outside the gene matches. The sample holds many counts of this clonotype. Its matching antigen is unknown.

This sequence originates from a man aged 40-49 years with primary liver carcinoma and hepatitis B virus infection. The gene calls are TRBV11-2 and TRBJ1-2; the match to TRBD1 covers 7 bases. Sequences were obtained from peripheral blood. The CDR3 coding sequence is TGTGCCAGCAGCTACAACAGGGGCCAAGGATATGGCTACACCTTC. Its protein product is CASSYNRGQGYGYTF.